This T cell receptor beta chain was sequenced in a study of PD-L1 blockade in urothelial cancer. Study-level information: Blood drawn 3 weeks (second dose) and 6 weeks after treatment start was analyzed. There were a median of about 140,000 T cells in blood samples. Study findings and constraints: Pretreatment blood TCR clonality under the median forecast improved survival.

Time point given: pretreatment peripheral blood. Patients' urothelial carcinoma was locally advanced or metastatic. About this clone itself: Its antigen is currently unknown.

Only in-frame clones appear in the TCRdb table, and some are missing; sequencing was by immunoSEQ multiplex PCR. The data show some 56,000 clones, roughly 84% seen once. The trim removed 3 bases at V and 5 bases at J, leaving 5 bases unmatched. The V gene's germline CDR1 is KGHSH and CDR2 LQKENI. This CDR3 region has 15 residues. This chain connects TRBV18 to TRBJ1-4; 8 bases line up with TRBD1. This specimen was PBMCs, taken around atezolizumab (anti-PD-L1) treatment. The TCR sequence derives from a man in his forties or fifties with urothelial cancer. The CDR3 DNA is TGTGCCAGCTCACCCGGACAGGGAAGGAATGAAAAACTGTTTTTT. As protein: CASSPGQGRNEKLFF.